The 31 T cell receptor beta chains listed next were all sequenced from one sample in a study of cytomegalovirus exposure and HLA in healthy donors. This PCR relied on a set of 60 Vbeta primers and 13 Jbeta primers. Assay: immunoSEQ multiplex PCR; the TCRdb copy retains only in-frame clones and omits some. The data hold 150,000 to 200,000 clones, with over 70% observed a single time. The sequenced material came from PBMCs. All receptors come from a male donor in good health and CMV-seropositive.

CDR3 loop: CASSLVRGYYNEQFF. CDR3 in DNA: TGTGCCAGCAGCTTAGTTAGAGGGTACTACAATGAGCAGTTCTTC. This chain connects TRBV7-9 to TRBJ2-1; tentative D call: TRBD2 (5 bases). The ends were cut back, 1 base at V and 3 bases at J, with 10 bases in the middle. The CDR3 consists of 15 residues. CDR1 is SEHNR and CDR2 is FQNEAQ in the germline V gene (reference sequence).

The rearrangement joins TRBV9 to TRBJ2-2; D gene unclear. Germline-derived CDR1 and CDR2 are SGDLS and YYNGEE. The CDR3 extends over 12 amino acids. The V end was cut by 3 bases, the J end by 3 bases, with 3 bases between. CDR3 region: CASSAYTGELFF. The CDR3 DNA sequence: TGTGCCAGCAGCGCATACACCGGGGAGCTGTTTTTT.

CDR3 coding DNA: TGTGCCAGCAGCTTGGAGGGGGTTCGAGGTGAAGCTTTCTTT. Protein: CASSLEGVRGEAFF. The chain recombines TRBV5-4 with TRBJ1-1, with D possibly matching TRBD1 (6 bases). The CDR3 loop spans 14 amino acids. Germline values: CDR1 SGHNT, CDR2 YYREEE (reference sequence). V lost 0 bases and J 7 bases, leaving 13 bases between the germline ends.

The sample holds a few counts of this clone. The chain couples TRBV6-6 to TRBJ2-7; TRBD2 aligns across 7 bases. The CDR3 covers 14 residues. After removal of 2 bases from V and 4 bases from J, the junction contained 5 bases not matched to a gene. Per germline, CDR1 MNHNY and CDR2 SVGAGI (reference sequence). The CDR3 bases are TGTGCCAGCAGTTACCGGGGGGTGGGTTACGAGCAGTACTTC. The encoded protein is CASSYRGVGYEQYF.

The rearrangement links TRBV4-3 to TRBJ2-1; D may be TRBD2 (7 bases). Germline values: CDR1 LGHNA, CDR2 YSLEER. The CDR3 is made up of 15 amino acids. Between the trimmed V and J ends, which lost 4 bases and 10 bases, there was a span of 20 bases. The CDR3 DNA follows: TGCGCCAGCAGCCGCGACATGGGTGGGGGGGGCGAGCAGTTCTTC. Encoded protein: CASSRDMGGGGEQFF.

V is TRBV6-5 and J is TRBJ2-3, with a tentative D call TRBD2 (7 bases). CDR3 length: 13 residues. Trimming pared 7 bases from V and 6 bases from J, leaving 14 bases between. Germline V gene sequence: CDR1 MNHEY, CDR2 SVGAGI. The CDR3 coding sequence is TGTGCCAGCAACAGGGAGCGGGGCGATACGCAGTATTTT. Translating it yields CASNRERGDTQYF.

V and J are TRBV7-2 and TRBJ2-2, with 13 positions matching TRBD2. The junction had 9 bases not matched to a gene; V was cut back by 4 bases and J by 7 bases. Germline loops: CDR1 SGHTA, CDR2 FQGNSA. The CDR3 extends over 17 amino acids. The CDR3 nucleotides read TGTGCCAGCAGCTCCCCGGGACTAGCGGGGAGGGGCGGGGAGCTGTTTTTT. Its translation: CASSSPGLAGRGGELFF.

The rearrangement links TRBV5-6 to TRBJ2-7, with D perhaps TRBD2 (5 bases). Germline lookup yields CDR1 SGHDT and CDR2 YYEEEE. This CDR3 is built from 16 residues. V gave up 0 bases and J gave up 0 bases, with 13 bases separating them. The CDR3 region has the DNA TGTGCCAGCAGCTTGGGGGATCGGGAAAACTCCTACGAGCAGTACTTC. Its protein is CASSLGDRENSYEQYF.

V and J are TRBV9 and TRBJ1-2, with D possibly TRBD1 on 6 matching bases. The CDR3 consists of 13 residues. Germline V gene sequence: CDR1 SGDLS, CDR2 YYNGEE. V was clipped by 2 bases and J by 2 bases, with 7 bases between them. DNA for the CDR3: TGTGCCAGCAGCGTTGACAGGAACTATGGCTACACCTTC. The encoded protein is CASSVDRNYGYTF. Based on the CDR3 plus reference TRBV9 and TRBJ1-2, the full variable domain is DSGVTQTPKHLITATGQRVTLRCSPRSGDLSVYWYQQSLDQGLQFLIQYYNGEERAKGNILERFSAQQFPDLHSELNLSSLELGDSALYFCASSVDRNYGYTFGSGTRLTVV.

This clone came up once. The rearrangement uses TRBV15 and TRBJ1-2; D perhaps matches TRBD1 (6 bases). The V gene's germline CDR1 is LNHNV and CDR2 YYDKDF (reference sequence). V dropped 0 bases and J dropped 7 bases, with 12 bases sitting between them. The CDR3 has 14 amino acids. As DNA, the CDR3 is TGTGCCACCAGCAGAGATGATGTGGGGGCTGGCTACACCTTC. Its translation is CATSRDDVGAGYTF.

This clone turned up a few times. The chain employs TRBV2 and TRBJ1-3; tentatively, D is TRBD1 (6 bases). Trimming shortened V by 7 bases and J by 1 base, and 11 bases separated the two germline ends. CDR1 and CDR2 (germline): SNHLY, FYNNEI. The CDR3 length is 14 residues. As DNA, the CDR3 is TGTGCCAGCATCGAAGACAGGTCTGGAAACACCATATATTTT. This gives the protein CASIEDRSGNTIYF. Together with reference TRBV2 and TRBJ1-3, the CDR3 gives the full variable domain: EPEVTQTPSHQVTQMGQEVILRCVPISNHLYFYWYRQILGQKVEFLVSFYNNEISEKSEIFDDQFSVERPDGSNFTLKIRSTKLEDSAMYFCASIEDRSGNTIYFGEGSWLTVV.

A few counts support this clone. The chain couples TRBV5-6 to TRBJ1-1; a weak D match, TRBD1 (5 bases). Germline V gene data show CDR1 as SGHDT and CDR2 as YYEEEE. Trimming removed 1 base at V and 0 bases at J, with 7 bases between. The CDR3 loop spans 14 amino acids. The CDR3 region has the DNA TGTGCCAGCAGCTTGCCAGGGATGAACACTGAAGCTTTCTTT. This translates into CASSLPGMNTEAFF.

This sequence joins TRBV4-1 and TRBJ1-1; no definite D call. Trimming removed 4 bases at V and 4 bases at J, with 10 bases between. This CDR3 has 13 residues. The germline V gene encodes CDR1 MGHRA and CDR2 YSYEKL. The DNA of the CDR3 is TGCGCCAGCAGCCTCGCCAAGAGCACTGAAGCTTTCTTT. Residues: CASSLAKSTEAFF.

J is TRBJ1-5 and V is TRBV19; D unclear. The germline V gene encodes CDR1 LNHDA and CDR2 SQIVND (reference sequence). Trimming shortened V by 5 bases and J by 11 bases, and 7 bases separated the two germline ends. The CDR3 totals 10 residues. CDR3 coding DNA: TGTGCCAGTAGTGGGCCGGCCCAGCATTTT. Translated: CASSGPAQHF.

The chain is built from TRBV4-2 and TRBJ2-5; D not certain. Trimming stripped 1 base from V and 2 bases from J, with 17 bases between. Germline V lookup: CDR1 LGHNA, CDR2 YNFKEQ. This CDR3 is built from 17 residues. CDR3 sequence reads: CASSQGTGSVRQETQYF. CDR3 nucleotides: TGTGCCAGCAGCCAAGGAACCGGGTCCGTAAGACAAGAGACCCAGTACTTC.

The chain has TRBV12-5 and TRBJ1-4; tentative D call: TRBD1 (6 bases). Germline-derived CDR1 and CDR2 are LGHNT and FRNRAP. V was pared by 1 base and J by 2 bases, with 8 bases between. CDR3 length equals 15 residues. CDR3 bases: TGTGCTAGTGGTTTGGACAGGGATACTAATGAAAAACTGTTTTTT. As protein: CASGLDRDTNEKLFF.

This clone was seen once. The chain couples TRBV18 to TRBJ2-2; 10 nucleotides line up with TRBD2. CDR3 length: 17 amino acids. CDR1 and CDR2 (germline): KGHSH, LQKENI. The ends lost 3 bases at V and 5 bases at J; junction bases unmatched: 9. This CDR3 reads CASSPSSSGGSTGELFF. The CDR3 DNA reads TGTGCCAGCTCACCTTCCTCTAGCGGGGGTTCGACCGGGGAGCTGTTTTTT.

This clone has more than one count but fewer than ten. This sequence joins TRBV11-2 and TRBJ1-1; TRBD1 might be the D (6 bases). The CDR3 has 14 amino acids. V was pared by 6 bases and J by 10 bases, with 21 bases between. CDR1 SGHAT and CDR2 FQNNGV come from the germline V gene. The CDR3 sequence: CASRVPYSGTRAFF. For the CDR3, the DNA is TGTGCCAGCAGGGTGCCCTACTCCGGGACAAGAGCTTTCTTT.

The chain employs TRBV19 and TRBJ1-5; 8 nucleotides align to TRBD1. Germline V CDR1 and CDR2: LNHDA, SQIVND (reference sequence). Trimming at V came to 3 bases and at J to 3 bases, leaving 16 bases not matched to a gene. The CDR3 runs to 19 residues. CDR3 sequence (DNA): TGTGCCAGTAGTATCCCCCTCCCCGGGACAGGAAAGCTCAATCAGCCCCAGCATTTT. This gives the protein CASSIPLPGTGKLNQPQHF.

The chain uses TRBV9 and TRBJ2-3; D might be TRBD1 (6 bases). The V gene's germline CDR1 is SGDLS and CDR2 YYNGEE. The V gene lost 0 bases and the J gene lost 0 bases, with 14 bases spanning the gap. CDR3 length: 17 residues. The CDR3 sequence is CASSVDGGEASTDTQYF. CDR3 coding DNA: TGTGCCAGCAGCGTAGATGGGGGCGAGGCGAGCACAGATACGCAGTATTTT. The full variable domain, rest sourced from reference TRBV9 and TRBJ2-3, is DSGVTQTPKHLITATGQRVTLRCSPRSGDLSVYWYQQSLDQGLQFLIQYYNGEERAKGNILERFSAQQFPDLHSELNLSSLELGDSALYFCASSVDGGEASTDTQYFGPGTRLTVL.

The chain joins TRBV5-1 to TRBJ2-5, with TRBD1 matching over 9 bases. The CDR3 consists of 14 residues. The germline V gene encodes CDR1 SGHRS and CDR2 YFSETQ. V shed 4 bases, J shed 2 bases, and the junction held 3 bases outside the gene matches. The CDR3: CASSEGQGQETQYF. The CDR3 DNA reads as TGCGCCAGCAGCGAAGGACAGGGGCAAGAGACCCAGTACTTC.

The rearrangement links TRBV9 to TRBJ1-2; the match to TRBD1 covers 7 bases. The CDR3 loop spans 13 amino acids. CDR1 and CDR2 from the germline V gene are SGDLS and YYNGEE. After removal of 3 bases from V and 4 bases from J, the junction contained 3 bases not matched to a gene. DNA of the CDR3: TGTGCCAGCAGCGGGGGACAGAGCTATGGCTACACCTTC. As protein: CASSGGQSYGYTF.

This clone was counted between two and nine times. The genes are TRBV5-1 and TRBJ2-1; D remains unclear. Deletions cut 4 bases from V and 8 bases from J, with 19 bases between. The CDR3 is 15 residues long. The germline V gene encodes CDR1 SGHRS and CDR2 YFSETQ. The CDR3 protein is CASSQDGLRYDEQFF. In DNA form, the CDR3 reads TGCGCCAGCAGCCAAGATGGTCTCCGGTATGATGAGCAGTTCTTC. Complete variable domain (other parts from reference TRBV5-1 and TRBJ2-1): KAGVTQTPRYLIKTRGQQVTLSCSPISGHRSVSWYQQTPGQGLQFLFEYFSETQRNKGNFPGRFSGRQFSNSRSEMNVSTLELGDSALYLCASSQDGLRYDEQFFGPGTRLTVL.

The chain combines TRBV5-4 with TRBJ2-5, with 7 bases that match TRBD1. The J segment lost 2 bases and the V segment lost 4 bases, leaving 5 bases of the junction unmatched. The CDR3 loop spans 14 amino acids. CDR1 SGHNT and CDR2 YYREEE come from the germline V gene (reference sequence). This CDR3 reads CASSPRGQQETQYF. The CDR3 DNA reads as TGTGCCAGCAGCCCGAGGGGACAGCAAGAGACCCAGTACTTC.

The genes are TRBV19 and TRBJ2-3, with 7 bases that match TRBD2. J gave up 5 bases and V 6 bases, and 11 bases lay outside the gene matches. CDR3 length: 15 amino acids. Looked up from germline, CDR1 is LNHDA and CDR2 is SQIVND (reference sequence). CDR3 loop: CASSPREKDVDTQYF. DNA for the CDR3: TGTGCCAGTAGCCCGCGGGAGAAGGATGTAGATACGCAGTATTTT.

This chain joins TRBV4-1 and TRBJ1-1; D is ambiguous. Germline-derived CDR1 and CDR2 are MGHRA and YSYEKL. V dropped 1 base and J dropped 10 bases, with 22 bases sitting between them. The CDR3 contains 16 residues. The CDR3 region is CASSQVVTRSGGGAFF. CDR3 nucleotides: TGCGCCAGCAGCCAAGTCGTAACGCGTAGTGGTGGCGGAGCTTTCTTT.

The CDR3: CSAEGGYEQFF. The CDR3 DNA reads TGCAGTGCCGAGGGAGGCTATGAGCAGTTCTTC. The chain has TRBV20-1 and TRBJ2-1, with a possible D match to TRBD2 (6 bases). The germline V and J ends were trimmed by 6 bases and 8 bases, with 11 bases remaining between them. Germline CDR1 DFQATT, CDR2 SNEGSKA (reference sequence). The CDR3 has 11 amino acids.

The genes are TRBV4-2 and TRBJ2-3; TRBD2 matches at 7 bases. The CDR3 spans 16 residues. Germline V gene sequence: CDR1 LGHNA, CDR2 YNFKEQ. Trimming took 4 bases from V and 5 from J; bases not matched to a gene: 12. CDR3 DNA sequence: TGTGCCAGCAGCCCGTCGAGGCTAGCGGTGAAAGATACGCAGTATTTT. This translates into CASSPSRLAVKDTQYF.

This rearrangement joins TRBV2 to TRBJ1-3; D is possibly TRBD1 (5 bases). The CDR3 length is 12 residues. Germline CDR1 reads SNHLY; CDR2 reads FYNNEI. Trimming shortened V by 6 bases and J by 2 bases, and 5 bases separated the two germline ends. The chain's CDR3 is CASRQAGNTIYF. The CDR3 nucleotides read TGTGCCAGCAGACAGGCTGGAAACACCATATATTTT.

The J gene is TRBJ2-7, the V gene TRBV6-5, with D perhaps matching TRBD2 (6 bases). The V end lost 8 bases, the J end lost 2 bases, and 10 bases lay between the germline ends. From germline, CDR1 is MNHEY and CDR2 SVGAGI. The CDR3 totals 12 residues. This CDR3 is CASHGGTYEQYF. CDR3 nucleotide sequence: TGTGCCAGCCACGGGGGAACCTACGAGCAGTACTTC.

The V and J genes are TRBV2 and TRBJ2-3, with 9 bases matching TRBD2. V shed 7 bases and J 11 bases; nucleotides not matched to a gene: 13. CDR3 length: 14 residues. Germline V gene sequence: CDR1 SNHLY, CDR2 FYNNEI. The CDR3 nucleotides are TGTGCCAGCACCTCCTTGAGGGCGGGGGGGGAGCAGTATTTT. It encodes CASTSLRAGGEQYF.